This T cell receptor beta chain was profiled in a study of cytomegalovirus exposure and HLA in healthy donors. The CDR3 runs to 17 residues. Trimming cost V 4 bases and J 6 bases; bases outside gene matches: 10. The germline V gene encodes CDR1 SEHNR and CDR2 FQNEAQ (reference sequence). A word on this clone: Its antigen is unidentified.

Study-wide results and limits: In an earlier analysis, productive rearrangement rates for most beta V segments clustered near 87% or 30%. The authors reported that TCR beta sequences could predict HLA-A and HLA-B alleles. These predictions were accurate for most subjects in the first cohort. Upon later analysis, HLA-associated TCR beta chains proved more clonally expanded than other, equally common chains.

The primer mix had 60 Vbeta and 13 Jbeta primers. TCRdb's table, derived via immunoSEQ multiplex PCR, lists solely in-frame clones and lacks some. The sample's table shows 150,000 to 200,000 clones. V is TRBV7-9 and J is TRBJ2-3; 13 nucleotides match TRBD2. This TCR was recovered from a woman aged 18-35 years in good health and CMV-seropositive. Source material: PBMCs. Here the CDR3 reads CASSSRLAGGLGDTQYF. The CDR3 DNA follows: TGTGCCAGCAGCTCTAGACTAGCGGGGGGTCTTGGGGATACGCAGTATTTT. The variable domain in full, completed from reference TRBV7-9 and TRBJ2-3, reads DTGVSQNPRHKITKRGQNVTFRCDPISEHNRLYWYRQTLGQGPEFLTYFQNEAQLEKSRLLSDRFSAERPKGSFSTLEIQRTEQGDSAMYLCASSSRLAGGLGDTQYFGPGTRLTVL.